The 7 T cell receptor beta chains in this list originate from one sample, sequenced in a study of cytomegalovirus exposure and HLA in healthy donors. Amplification used 60 Vbeta primers and 13 Jbeta primers. Profiling relied on immunoSEQ multiplex PCR, and the TCRdb table lists in-frame clones only, not all of them. The sample has some 150,000 clones, approximately 78% seen once; the top ten hold about 8.1%. Input material: PBMCs. Receptors were obtained from a woman between 45 and 65 years old in good health and CMV-seropositive.

This chain links TRBV6-1 with TRBJ2-2; a possible D gene is TRBD2 (6 bases). Trimming left V 5 bases short and J 4 bases short, with 8 bases between. This CDR3 comprises 13 residues. The germline V gene has CDR1 MNHNS and CDR2 SASEGT. The CDR3 protein is CASSRDSTGELFF. The CDR3 DNA is TGTGCCAGCAGTCGGGACTCCACCGGGGAGCTGTTTTTT.

This chain joins TRBV11-2 and TRBJ2-1; TRBD2 matches at 8 bases. CDR1 is SGHAT and CDR2 is FQNNGV in the germline V gene. The CDR3 is 16 amino acids. Trimming removed 5 bases from V and 12 bases from J; junction bases left unmatched: 18. The CDR3 bases are TGTGCCAGCAGCCACCCCCCGGGACTAGACTCGCGTAGGCAGTTCTTC. It encodes CASSHPPGLDSRRQFF.

The rearrangement joins TRBV5-1 to TRBJ2-7; possible D gene TRBD1, 5 bases. There are 14 residues in the CDR3. V was shortened by 1 base and J by 3 bases, with 11 bases between the two germline ends. In germline, CDR1 is SGHRS, CDR2 YFSETQ. Here the CDR3 reads CASSLFSGRYEQYF. In DNA, the CDR3 is TGCGCCAGCAGCTTGTTCTCAGGGCGCTACGAGCAGTACTTC.

The chain joins TRBV23-1 to TRBJ1-1; maybe TRBD1 (5 bases). TRBV23-1 belongs to the ORF category, with a function that is uncertain. Trimming took off 0 bases at V and 1 base at J, with 12 bases between the two ends. The CDR3 has 16 residues. The CDR3, as DNA: TGCGCCAGCAGTCAATCGGGGGGACGGAGGAACACTGAAGCTTTCTTT. Its protein product is CASSQSGGRRNTEAFF.

J is TRBJ2-3 and V is TRBV5-4, with 7 bases matching TRBD1. Per germline, CDR1 SGHNT and CDR2 YYREEE (reference sequence). The CDR3 extends over 14 amino acids. J was trimmed by 6 bases and V by 3 bases; bases with no gene match: 7. The CDR3 DNA reads as TGTGCCAGCAGCTCCGGACAGGTTGGTGATACGCAGTATTTT. Translating gives CASSSGQVGDTQYF. Based on the CDR3 plus reference TRBV5-4 and TRBJ2-3, the full variable domain is ETGVTQSPTHLIKTRGQQVTLRCSSQSGHNTVSWYQQALGQGPQFIFQYYREEENGRGNFPPRFSGLQFPNYSSELNVNALELDDSALYLCASSSGQVGDTQYFGPGTRLTVL.

The rearrangement joins TRBV5-1 to TRBJ1-1, with D perhaps TRBD1 (5 bases). The CDR3 is made up of 16 amino acids. Germline CDR1 reads SGHRS; CDR2 reads YFSETQ. V was pared by 4 bases and J by 4 bases, with 20 bases between. The CDR3 DNA sequence: TGCGCCAGCAGCCCTGACCTGCAGGGAACCGGCACTGAAGCTTTCTTT. Translating it yields CASSPDLQGTGTEAFF.

The V and J genes are TRBV2 and TRBJ1-1; D is uncertain. The V gene lost 4 bases and the J gene lost 1 base, with 7 bases spanning the gap. This CDR3 contains 13 residues. Germline CDR1 SNHLY, CDR2 FYNNEI. The CDR3 DNA reads TGTGCCAGCAGTGGCGAGGGGAACACTGAAGCTTTCTTT. It encodes CASSGEGNTEAFF.